This TCR beta chain is from a study of tumor-infiltrating lymphocytes in primary liver carcinoma. Study-wide results and caveats: Roughly 8-25% of top clones, and no more, occurred in all five tumor regions.

This CDR3 has 17 residues. Each 20-30 mg portion of unsorted bulk tissue served as the source for co-extraction of RNA and DNA. A primer in the constant region served to generate TCR beta cDNA from around 500 ng of total RNA. Slightly modified ARM-PCR served as the procedure for the TCR beta libraries. These libraries came from three rounds of nested multiplex PCR. TRBV1-TRBV30 forward primers and a C-beta reverse primer were used in the first two PCR rounds, which each ran for about 11 cycles. A single record per CDR3 protein comes from TCRdb applying MiXCR to the multiplex PCR reads. The profile shows more than 95,000 distinct CDR3 sequences, approximately 82% of them singletons. In regard to this clonotype: The target antigen is unknown. At one boundary the junction diverges from the germline segment, which might be a read error.

Sequencing used liver tumor tissue from sampling region 3. Indicated subset: tumor region T3, left-lateral pole. The chain couples TRBV12-3 or TRBV12-4 to TRBJ2-4; TRBD1 aligns across 9 bases. The clonotype originates from a man between 40 and 49 years old with primary liver carcinoma and hepatitis B virus infection. This CDR3 is CASSFFGLGQGTNFQYF. The CDR3 DNA reads TGTGCCAGCAGCTTTTTTGGCCTGGGACAGGGTACAAACTTTCAGTACTTC.